The clone carrying this T cell receptor beta chain was seen a single time. Its antigen is as yet unknown. The data are from a study of response to subunit inactivated influenza vaccine. Trimming removed 2 bases from V and 3 bases from J; junction bases left unmatched: 8. The CDR3 has 18 amino acids. The V gene's germline CDR1 is SGHAT and CDR2 FQDESV (reference sequence). Study results and limitations: The authors offered the suggestion that each seasonal influenza vaccination recruits few new T cells.

TCRdb used MiXCR to reprocess the RT-PCR reads, holding one entry per CDR3 protein. The table lists around 480,000 distinct CDR3 sequences, approximately 11% of them singletons. Specimen: PBMCs from blood, collected more than 35 days after vaccination. The rearrangement uses TRBV11-1 and TRBJ2-3, with 13 bases that match TRBD2. The clonotype originates from a man in his forties or fifties who received an inactivated influenza vaccine. The CDR3 DNA reads TGTGCCAGCAGCTTACGGGTCGGACTAGCGGGGGATACAGATACGCAGTATTTT. Translation gives CASSLRVGLAGDTDTQYF.